This T cell receptor (beta chain) was profiled in a study of cytomegalovirus exposure and HLA in healthy donors. Findings and caveats of the study: The study labeled fewer than 200 TCR beta chains cytomegalovirus-associated.

CDR3 size: 18 residues. Germline loops: CDR1 LGHNA, CDR2 YSLEER. Trimming removed 1 base from V and 4 bases from J, with 19 bases in between. PCR used 60 Vbeta primers and 13 Jbeta primers. The protocol was immunoSEQ multiplex PCR, while the TCRdb copy is restricted to in-frame clones and leaves out a portion. The sample contains about 99,000 clones, 76% of which appear only once. Regarding this clone: Its target is not known.

V is TRBV4-3 and J is TRBJ2-2; D is perhaps TRBD2 (6 bases). The source of this sequence is a woman younger than 30 in good health and CMV-seropositive. Source material: PBMCs. In DNA, the CDR3 is TGCGCCAGCAGCCAAGCCACCGGGACTTCACGGGTCACCGGGGAGCTGTTTTTT. The encoded protein is CASSQATGTSRVTGELFF.